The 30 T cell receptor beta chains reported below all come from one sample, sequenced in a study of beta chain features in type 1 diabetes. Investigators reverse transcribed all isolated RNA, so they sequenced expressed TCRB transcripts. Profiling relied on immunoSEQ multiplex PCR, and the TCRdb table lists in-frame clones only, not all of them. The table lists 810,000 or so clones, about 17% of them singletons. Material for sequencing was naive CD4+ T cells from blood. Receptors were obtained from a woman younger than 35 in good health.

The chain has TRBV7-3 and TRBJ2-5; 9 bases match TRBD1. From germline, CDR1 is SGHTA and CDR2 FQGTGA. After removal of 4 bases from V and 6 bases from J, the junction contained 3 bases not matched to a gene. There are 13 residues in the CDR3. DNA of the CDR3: TGTGCCAGCAGCTCGGGACAGGGAAAGACCCAGTACTTC. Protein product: CASSSGQGKTQYF. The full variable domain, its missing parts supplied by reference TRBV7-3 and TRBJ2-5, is GAGVSQTPSNKVTEKGKYVELRCDPISGHTALYWYRQSLGQGPEFLIYFQGTGAADDSGLPNDRFFAVRPEGSVSTLKIQRTERGDSAVYLCASSSGQGKTQYFGPGTRLLVL.

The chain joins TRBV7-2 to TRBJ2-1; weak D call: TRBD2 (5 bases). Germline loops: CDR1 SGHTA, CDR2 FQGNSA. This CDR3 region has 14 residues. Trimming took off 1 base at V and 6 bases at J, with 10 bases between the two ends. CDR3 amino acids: CASSLVVAPNEQFF. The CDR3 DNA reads TGTGCCAGCAGCTTAGTGGTAGCGCCCAATGAGCAGTTCTTC.

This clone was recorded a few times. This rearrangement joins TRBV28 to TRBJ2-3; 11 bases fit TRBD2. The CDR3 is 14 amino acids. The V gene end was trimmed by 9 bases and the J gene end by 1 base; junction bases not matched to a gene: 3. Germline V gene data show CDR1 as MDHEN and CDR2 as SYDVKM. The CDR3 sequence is CASGTSGRTDTQYF. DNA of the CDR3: TGTGCCAGTGGGACTAGCGGACGCACAGATACGCAGTATTTT.

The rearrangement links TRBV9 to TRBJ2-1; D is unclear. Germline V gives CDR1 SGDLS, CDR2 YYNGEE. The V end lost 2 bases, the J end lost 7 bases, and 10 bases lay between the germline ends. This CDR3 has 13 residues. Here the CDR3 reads CASSVRAENEQFF. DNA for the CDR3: TGTGCCAGCAGCGTTCGAGCTGAGAATGAGCAGTTCTTC.

The CDR3 DNA is TGCGCCAGCAGCTCCACCGAGGGGGGACACTATGGCTACACCTTC. This translates into CASSSTEGGHYGYTF. The chain joins TRBV5-1 to TRBJ1-2, with D maybe TRBD1 (6 bases). Germline V CDR1 and CDR2: SGHRS, YFSETQ. Trimming shortened V by 3 bases and J by 3 bases, and 15 bases separated the two germline ends. The CDR3 extends over 15 amino acids.

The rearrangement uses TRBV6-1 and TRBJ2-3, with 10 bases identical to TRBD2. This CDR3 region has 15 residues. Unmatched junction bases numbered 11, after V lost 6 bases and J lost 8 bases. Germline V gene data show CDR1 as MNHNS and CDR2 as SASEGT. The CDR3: CASRVAGGPRGTQYF. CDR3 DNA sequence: TGTGCCAGCAGAGTAGCGGGAGGCCCAAGGGGTACGCAGTATTTT.

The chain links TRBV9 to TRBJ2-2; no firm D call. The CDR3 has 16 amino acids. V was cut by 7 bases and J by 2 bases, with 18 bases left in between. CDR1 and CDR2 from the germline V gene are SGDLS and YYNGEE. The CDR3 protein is CASGPQVTRNTGELFF. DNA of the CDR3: TGTGCCAGCGGACCTCAGGTCACCCGAAACACCGGGGAGCTGTTTTTT.

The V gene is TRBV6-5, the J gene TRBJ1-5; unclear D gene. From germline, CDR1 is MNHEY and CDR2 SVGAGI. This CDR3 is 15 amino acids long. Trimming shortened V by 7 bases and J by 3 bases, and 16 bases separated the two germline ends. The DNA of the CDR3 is TGTGCCAGCACCCCCGGTCCAGGAATCAATCAGCCCCAGCATTTT. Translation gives CASTPGPGINQPQHF.

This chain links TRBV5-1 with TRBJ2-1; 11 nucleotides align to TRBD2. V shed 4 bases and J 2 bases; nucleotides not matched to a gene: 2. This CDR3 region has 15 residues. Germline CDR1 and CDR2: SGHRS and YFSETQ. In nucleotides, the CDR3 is TGCGCCAGCAGCGAGACTAGCGGGGCCTACAATGAGCAGTTCTTC. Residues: CASSETSGAYNEQFF.

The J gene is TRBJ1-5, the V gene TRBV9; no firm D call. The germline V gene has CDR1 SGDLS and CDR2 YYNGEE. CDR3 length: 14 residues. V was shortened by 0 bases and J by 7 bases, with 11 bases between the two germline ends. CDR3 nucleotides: TGTGCCAGCAGCGTAGGGCAGTATGGCCAGCCCCAGCATTTT. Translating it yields CASSVGQYGQPQHF.

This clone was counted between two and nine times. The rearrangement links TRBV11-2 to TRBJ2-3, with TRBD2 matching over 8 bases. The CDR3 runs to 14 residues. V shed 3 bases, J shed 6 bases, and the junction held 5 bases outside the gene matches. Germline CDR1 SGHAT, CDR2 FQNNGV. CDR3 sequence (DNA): TGTGCCAGCAGCTTGGGACTAGGGACGGATACGCAGTATTTT. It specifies CASSLGLGTDTQYF.

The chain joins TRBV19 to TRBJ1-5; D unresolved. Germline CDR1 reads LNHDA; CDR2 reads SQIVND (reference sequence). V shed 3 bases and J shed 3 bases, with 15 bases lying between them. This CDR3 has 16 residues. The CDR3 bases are TGTGCCAGTAGTATGCTTGCGGGATTCCTCAATCAGCCCCAGCATTTT. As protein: CASSMLAGFLNQPQHF.

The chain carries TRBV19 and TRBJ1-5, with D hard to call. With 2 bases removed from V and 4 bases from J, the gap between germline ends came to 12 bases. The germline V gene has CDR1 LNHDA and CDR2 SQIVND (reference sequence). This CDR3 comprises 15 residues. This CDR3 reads CASSIRPSMNQPQHF. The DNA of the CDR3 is TGTGCCAGTAGTATACGCCCCAGCATGAATCAGCCCCAGCATTTT.

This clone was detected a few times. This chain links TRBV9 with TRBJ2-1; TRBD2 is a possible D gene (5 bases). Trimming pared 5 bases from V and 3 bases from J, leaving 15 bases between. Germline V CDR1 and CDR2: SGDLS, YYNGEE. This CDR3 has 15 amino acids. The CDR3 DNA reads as TGTGCCAGCAGGTCGGGGTCGTCTGGCTACAATGAGCAGTTCTTC. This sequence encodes CASRSGSSGYNEQFF.

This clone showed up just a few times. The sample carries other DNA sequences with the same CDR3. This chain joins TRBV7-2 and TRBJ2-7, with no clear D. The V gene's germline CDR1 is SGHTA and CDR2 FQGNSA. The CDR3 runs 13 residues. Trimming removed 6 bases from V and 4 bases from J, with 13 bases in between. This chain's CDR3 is CASSPIAFYEQYF. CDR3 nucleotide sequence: TGTGCCAGCAGTCCGATTGCCTTTTACGAGCAGTACTTC.

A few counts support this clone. CDR3 residues: CASSLFQGPEQYF. In nucleotides, the CDR3 is TGTGCCAGCAGCTTATTCCAGGGGCCCGAGCAGTACTTC. The genes are TRBV7-2 and TRBJ2-7; perhaps TRBD1 as D (6 bases). CDR1 and CDR2 from the germline V gene are SGHTA and FQGNSA. The V end was cut by 2 bases, the J end by 6 bases, with 11 bases between. The CDR3 is 13 residues long.

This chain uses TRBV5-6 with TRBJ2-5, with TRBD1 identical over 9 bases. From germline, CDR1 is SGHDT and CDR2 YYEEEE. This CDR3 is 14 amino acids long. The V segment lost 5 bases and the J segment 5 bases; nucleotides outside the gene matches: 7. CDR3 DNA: TGTGCCAGCAGTAAAACAGGGGGCTCGGAGACCCAGTACTTC. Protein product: CASSKTGGSETQYF.

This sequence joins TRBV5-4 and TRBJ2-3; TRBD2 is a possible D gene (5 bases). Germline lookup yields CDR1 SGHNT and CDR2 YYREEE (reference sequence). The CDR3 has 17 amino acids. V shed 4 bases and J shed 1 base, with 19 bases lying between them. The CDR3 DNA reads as TGTGCCAGCAGCCCGGGTCGGCGGGTGCGTCGCACAGATACGCAGTATTTT. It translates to CASSPGRRVRRTDTQYF.

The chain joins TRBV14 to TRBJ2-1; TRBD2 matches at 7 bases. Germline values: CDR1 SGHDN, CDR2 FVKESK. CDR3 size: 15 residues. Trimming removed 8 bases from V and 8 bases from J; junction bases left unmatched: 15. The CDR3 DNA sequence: TGTGCCAGCTCCCTTGGACTAGGTTACCCGGATGAGCAGTTCTTC. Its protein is CASSLGLGYPDEQFF.

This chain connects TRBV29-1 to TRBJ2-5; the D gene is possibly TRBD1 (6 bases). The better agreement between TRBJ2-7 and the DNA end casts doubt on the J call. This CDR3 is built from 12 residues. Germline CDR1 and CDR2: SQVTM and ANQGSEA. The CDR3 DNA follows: TGCAGCGTTCGGCAGGGGTTGGCCGAGCAGTACTTC. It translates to CSVRQGLAEQYF.

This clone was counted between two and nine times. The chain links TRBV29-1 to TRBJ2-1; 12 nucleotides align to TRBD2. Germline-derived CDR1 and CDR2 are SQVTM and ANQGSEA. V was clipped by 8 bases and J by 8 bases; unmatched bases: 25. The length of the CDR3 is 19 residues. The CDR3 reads CSRSGLAGGLSAGRDEQFF. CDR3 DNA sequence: TGCAGCAGAAGTGGGCTAGCGGGGGGGTTATCCGCTGGGAGGGATGAGCAGTTCTTC.

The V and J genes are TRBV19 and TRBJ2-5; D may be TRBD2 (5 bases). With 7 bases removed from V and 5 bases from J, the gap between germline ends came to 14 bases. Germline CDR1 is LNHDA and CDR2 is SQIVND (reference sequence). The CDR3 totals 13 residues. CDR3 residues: CASTSERGETQYF. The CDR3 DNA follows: TGTGCCAGTACCTCTGAGCGAGGGGAGACCCAGTACTTC.

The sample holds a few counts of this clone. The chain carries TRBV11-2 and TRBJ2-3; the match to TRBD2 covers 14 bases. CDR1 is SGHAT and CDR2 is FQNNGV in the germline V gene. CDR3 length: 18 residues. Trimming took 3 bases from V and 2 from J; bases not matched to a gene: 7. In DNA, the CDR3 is TGTGCCAGCAGCTTGGGATGGGGACTAGCGGGAGACACAGATACGCAGTATTTT. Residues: CASSLGWGLAGDTDTQYF.

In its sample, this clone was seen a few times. The CDR3 loop is CASSFRFAGTENTEAFF. Here the CDR3 DNA reads TGTGCCAGCAGTTTCCGATTCGCCGGGACGGAAAACACTGAAGCTTTCTTT. The V call is TRBV2, the J call TRBJ1-1; maybe TRBD1 (5 bases). The germline V gene encodes CDR1 SNHLY and CDR2 FYNNEI. This CDR3 has 17 amino acids. Trimming took 5 bases from V and 2 from J, leaving 21 bases between them.

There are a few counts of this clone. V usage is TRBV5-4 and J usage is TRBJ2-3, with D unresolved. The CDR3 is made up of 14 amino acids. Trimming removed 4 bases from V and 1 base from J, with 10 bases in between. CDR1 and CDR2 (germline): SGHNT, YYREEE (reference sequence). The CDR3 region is CASSPRGGTDTQYF. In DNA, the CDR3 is TGTGCCAGCAGCCCCCGAGGAGGCACAGATACGCAGTATTTT.

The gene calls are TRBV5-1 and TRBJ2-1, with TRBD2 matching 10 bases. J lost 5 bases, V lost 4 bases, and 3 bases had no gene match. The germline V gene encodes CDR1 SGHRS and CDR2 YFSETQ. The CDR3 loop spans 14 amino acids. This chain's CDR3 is CASSKGLAHNEQFF. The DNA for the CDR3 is TGCGCCAGCAGCAAGGGACTAGCGCACAATGAGCAGTTCTTC.

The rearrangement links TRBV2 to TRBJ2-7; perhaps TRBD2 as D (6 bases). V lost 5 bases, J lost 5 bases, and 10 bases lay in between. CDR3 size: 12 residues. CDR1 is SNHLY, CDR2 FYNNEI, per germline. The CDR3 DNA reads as TGTGCCAGCAGTTACGGACTAAACGAGCAGTACTTC. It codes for CASSYGLNEQYF.

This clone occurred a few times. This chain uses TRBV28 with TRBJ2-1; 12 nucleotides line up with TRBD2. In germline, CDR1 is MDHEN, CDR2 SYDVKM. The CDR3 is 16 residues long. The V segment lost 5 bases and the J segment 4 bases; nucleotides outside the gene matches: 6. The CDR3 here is CASSQTSGRNYNEQFF. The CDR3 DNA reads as TGTGCCAGCAGTCAAACTAGCGGGAGGAATTACAATGAGCAGTTCTTC. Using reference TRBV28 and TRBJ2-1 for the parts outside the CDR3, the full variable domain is DVKVTQSSRYLVKRTGEKVFLECVQDMDHENMFWYRQDPGLGLRLIYFSYDVKMKEKGDIPEGYSVSREKKERFSLILESASTNQTSMYLCASSQTSGRNYNEQFFGPGTRLTVL.

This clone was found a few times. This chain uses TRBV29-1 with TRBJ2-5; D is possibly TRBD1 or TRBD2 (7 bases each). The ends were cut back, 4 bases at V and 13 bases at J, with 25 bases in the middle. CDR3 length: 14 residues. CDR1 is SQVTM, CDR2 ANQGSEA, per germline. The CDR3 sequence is CSVGEGDRAGRLYF. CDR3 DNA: TGCAGCGTTGGGGAGGGAGACAGGGCCGGTAGACTGTACTTC.

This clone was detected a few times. The CDR3 reads CAIRDSGRKFGELFF. The CDR3 region has the DNA TGTGCCATCAGAGATAGCGGGAGGAAATTCGGGGAGCTGTTTTTT. The genes are TRBV10-3 and TRBJ2-2; 10 bases are shared with TRBD2. J lost 7 bases, V lost 6 bases, and 8 bases had no gene match. Germline-derived CDR1 and CDR2 are ENHRY and SYGVKD. The CDR3 extends over 15 amino acids.